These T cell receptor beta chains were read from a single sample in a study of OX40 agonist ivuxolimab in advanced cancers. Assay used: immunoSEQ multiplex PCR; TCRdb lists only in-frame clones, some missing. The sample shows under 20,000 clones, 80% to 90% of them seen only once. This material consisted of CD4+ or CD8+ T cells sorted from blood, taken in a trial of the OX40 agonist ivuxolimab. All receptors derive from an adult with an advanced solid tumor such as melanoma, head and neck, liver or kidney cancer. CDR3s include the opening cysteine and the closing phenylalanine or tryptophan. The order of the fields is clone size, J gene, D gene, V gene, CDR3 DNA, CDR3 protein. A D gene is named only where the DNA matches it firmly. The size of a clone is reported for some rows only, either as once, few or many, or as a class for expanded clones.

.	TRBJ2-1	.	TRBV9	TGTGCCAGCAGCGGATTAGGGGGGACGCGGTTCTTC	CASSGLGGTRFF
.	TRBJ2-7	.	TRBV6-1	TGTGCCAGCAGTGAAGCGTTCCACGAGCAGTACTTC	CASSEAFHEQYF
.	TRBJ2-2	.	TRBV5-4	TGTGCCAGCAGCTTGGTGGGAACAACCGGGGAGCTGTTTTTT	CASSLVGTTGELFF
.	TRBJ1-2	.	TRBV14	TGTGCCAGCAGCCAAGATCATTCCGGGCGCCGGGCCAATGGCTACACCTTC	CASSQDHSGRRANGYTF
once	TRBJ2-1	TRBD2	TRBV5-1	TGCGCCAGCAGCTTGACGGCGGGGGGGTTCTACAATGAGCAGTTCTTC	CASSLTAGGFYNEQFF
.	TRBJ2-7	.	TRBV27	TGTGCCAGCAGTTTATCGGGGAACCCCCCAGGTTCCTACGAGCAGTACTTC	CASSLSGNPPGSYEQYF
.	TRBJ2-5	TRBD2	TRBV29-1	TGCAGCGGGACTAGCGGGGGTGAGACCCAGTACTTC	CSGTSGGETQYF
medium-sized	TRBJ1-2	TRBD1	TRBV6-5	TGTGCCAGCAGTCCGCAGACAGGGATAGTTTTGGGCTACACCTTC	CASSPQTGIVLGYTF
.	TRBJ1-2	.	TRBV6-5	TGTGCCAGCAGTGCTATGTTCGAATGGAAGAGCGGCTACACCTTC	CASSAMFEWKSGYTF
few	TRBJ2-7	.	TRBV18	TGTGCCAGCTCACCACGGGAAGAATACGAGCAGTACTTC	CASSPREEYEQYF
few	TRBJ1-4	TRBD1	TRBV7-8	TGTGCCAGCAGCCCAGCCTATACAGGGGGAACGGAAAAACTGTTTTTT	CASSPAYTGGTEKLFF
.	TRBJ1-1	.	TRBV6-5	TGTGCCAGCAGCCCCGGGACGGTTTGGAACACTGAAGCTTTCTTT	CASSPGTVWNTEAFF
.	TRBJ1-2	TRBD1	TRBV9	TGTGCCAGCAGCCCAGAGACAGGGGGCTATGGCTACACCTTC	CASSPETGGYGYTF
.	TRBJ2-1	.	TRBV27	TGTGCCAGCAGTACCCGAGAAAGGGATGATCCTTACAATGAGCAGTTCTTC	CASSTRERDDPYNEQFF
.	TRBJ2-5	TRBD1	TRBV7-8	TGTGCCAGCAGTCGACAGGGTTGGCAAGAGACCCAGTACTTC	CASSRQGWQETQYF
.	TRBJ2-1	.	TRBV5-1	TGCGCCAGCAGCTTGGACTCTTACAATGAGCAGTTCTTC	CASSLDSYNEQFF
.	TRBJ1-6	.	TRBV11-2	TGTGCCAGCAGCGCCCGGACAGTTTCAGCTTATTCACCCCTCCACTTT	CASSARTVSAYSPLHF
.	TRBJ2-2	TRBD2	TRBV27	TGTGCCAGCAGTCCCGGACTAGTGGTTACCGGGGAGCTGTTTTTT	CASSPGLVVTGELFF
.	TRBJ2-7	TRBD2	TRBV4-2	TGTGCCAGCAGCGCGACTAGCGGGGTCTACGAGCAGTACTTC	CASSATSGVYEQYF
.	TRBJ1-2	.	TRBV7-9	TGTGCCAGCAGCTTAGGTGGGGAAGTGGATGGCTACACCTTC	CASSLGGEVDGYTF
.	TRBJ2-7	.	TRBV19	TGTGCCAGTAGTATAGACCGGACGGGGTACGGGCAGTACTTC	CASSIDRTGYGQYF
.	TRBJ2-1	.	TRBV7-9	TGTGCCAGCAGCACTAGGGGGACGCAAAAGAACAATGAGCAGTTCTTC	CASSTRGTQKNNEQFF
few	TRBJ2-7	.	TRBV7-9	TGTGCCAGCAGCTCTCAGGGGTCCCAGGGAGAGCAGTACTTC	CASSSQGSQGEQYF
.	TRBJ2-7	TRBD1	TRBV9	TGTGCCAGCAGCGGGGACAGGCCCTACGAGCAGTACTTC	CASSGDRPYEQYF
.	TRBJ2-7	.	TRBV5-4	TGTGCCAGTGCGACCGGGCCGTCCTACGAGCAGTACTTC	CASATGPSYEQYF